The 28 T cell receptor beta chains reported below all come from one sample, sequenced in a study of cytomegalovirus exposure and HLA in healthy donors. The PCR made use of 60 Vbeta and 13 Jbeta primers. The method was immunoSEQ multiplex PCR; TCRdb's version includes in-frame clones alone and lacks a portion of them. The sample shows about 230,000 clones, about three quarters of them seen only once. Sequenced input: PBMCs. The receptors originated from a woman aged 55-69 years in good health and CMV-seropositive.

The CDR3 DNA follows: TGTGCCTGGGGAGCGGGGGGCGGGGGGGAGCTGTTTTTT. Protein product: CAWGAGGGGELFF. The J gene is TRBJ2-2, the V gene TRBV30; the match to TRBD2 covers 9 bases. The CDR3 is 13 residues long. V lost 5 bases to trimming and J lost 8 bases; unmatched junction nucleotides: 6. Germline CDR1 is GTSNPN and CDR2 is SVGIG (reference sequence).

This clone appeared a few times. The chain recombines TRBV30 with TRBJ2-2; D possibly corresponds to TRBD1 (6 bases). Germline V gives CDR1 GTSNPN, CDR2 SVGIG (reference sequence). The CDR3 is 11 amino acids. V gave up 4 bases and J gave up 6 bases, with 6 bases separating them. CDR3 DNA sequence: TGTGCCTGGAAGGGGGCCGGGGAGCTGTTTTTT. Translated, it gives CAWKGAGELFF.

The chain recombines TRBV7-9 with TRBJ1-3; D is unresolved. Germline V gives CDR1 SEHNR, CDR2 FQNEAQ (reference sequence). Trimming pared 6 bases from V and 2 bases from J, leaving 20 bases between. This CDR3 is 17 amino acids long. The DNA for the CDR3 is TGTGCCAGCAGTCCGGGGAGACCCTCCGAACCTGGAAACACCATATATTTT. Protein product: CASSPGRPSEPGNTIYF.

The J gene is TRBJ2-5, the V gene TRBV30, with a weak D call TRBD2 (7 bases). This CDR3 spans 15 amino acids. The V end was cut by 0 bases, the J end by 5 bases, with 16 bases between. Germline V gives CDR1 GTSNPN, CDR2 SVGIG (reference sequence). The CDR3 loop reads CAWSVRGGGGETQYF. The CDR3 DNA reads TGTGCCTGGAGTGTACGGGGAGGGGGGGGTGAGACCCAGTACTTC.

The chain joins TRBV6-1 to TRBJ1-5; D remains unclear. V was shortened by 9 bases and J by 9 bases, with 9 bases between the two germline ends. The CDR3 extends over 10 amino acids. The germline CDR1 and CDR2 sequences are MNHNS and SASEGT. This chain's CDR3 is CASPPGPQHF. The CDR3 DNA reads as TGTGCCAGTCCCCCGGGGCCCCAGCATTTT.

This chain links TRBV11-2 with TRBJ1-1; TRBD1 is a possible D gene (5 bases). Germline V lookup: CDR1 SGHAT, CDR2 FQNNGV. Trimming shortened V by 4 bases and J by 0 bases, and 9 bases separated the two germline ends. This CDR3 contains 14 residues. CDR3 in amino acids: CASSSGLLNTEAFF. CDR3 sequence (DNA): TGTGCCAGCAGCTCGGGACTTTTGAACACTGAAGCTTTCTTT.

V and J are TRBV12-5 and TRBJ1-2; 7 nucleotides align to TRBD1. CDR3 size: 16 residues. Germline CDR1 and CDR2: LGHNT and FRNRAP. Trimming took 4 bases from V and 4 from J; bases not matched to a gene: 12. The CDR3 loop is CASGSARQGRSYGYTF. The DNA for the CDR3 is TGTGCTAGTGGTTCAGCGCGACAGGGTAGGAGCTATGGCTACACCTTC.

The chain combines TRBV5-1 with TRBJ2-2; D not resolved. Per the germline V gene, CDR1 is SGHRS and CDR2 is YFSETQ. Trimming took off 4 bases at V and 0 bases at J, with 7 bases between the two ends. The CDR3 loop spans 14 amino acids. CDR3 coding DNA: TGCGCCAGCAGCCTCGAGACGAACACCGGGGAGCTGTTTTTT. It is translated as CASSLETNTGELFF.

This clone appeared a single time. In DNA form, the CDR3 reads TGTGCCAGCAGTTTACCCCAGTACGAGCAGTACTTC. Translation: CASSLPQYEQYF. The rearrangement joins TRBV28 to TRBJ2-7; D gene uncertain. The CDR3 spans 12 residues. Trimming removed 2 bases from V and 4 bases from J, with 6 bases in between. The germline CDR1 and CDR2 sequences are MDHEN and SYDVKM.

This clone was found once. This chain connects TRBV10-1 to TRBJ2-5; 9 nucleotides align to TRBD2. The V gene end was trimmed by 6 bases and the J gene end by 5 bases; junction bases not matched to a gene: 13. CDR3 length equals 16 residues. Germline V lookup: CDR1 WNHNN, CDR2 SYGVQD (reference sequence). The CDR3 DNA reads TGCGCCAGCAGCCCCGGGCTAGCGGGGTGGTCGGAGACCCAGTACTTC. Translating gives CASSPGLAGWSETQYF.

V gene TRBV9 combines with J gene TRBJ2-7; 12 bases map to TRBD2. The CDR3 spans 15 residues. Germline CDR1 and CDR2: SGDLS and YYNGEE. V was clipped by 3 bases and J by 3 bases; unmatched bases: 4. The CDR3 sequence is CASSGGLAGLYEQYF. DNA for the CDR3: TGTGCCAGCAGCGGGGGACTAGCGGGCCTCTACGAGCAGTACTTC.

The V call is TRBV18, the J call TRBJ1-4; 8 nucleotides align to TRBD1. The CDR3 runs 15 residues. With 5 bases clipped from V and 2 bases from J, the junction kept 4 bases outside the gene matches. In germline, CDR1 is KGHSH, CDR2 LQKENI. CDR3 nucleotide sequence: TGTGCCAGCTCAATCCGGACAGGGACTAATGAAAAACTGTTTTTT. Translation: CASSIRTGTNEKLFF.

This clone was counted between two and nine times. The CDR3 coding sequence is TGTGCCAGTAGTAGCGGGGGAACTAATGAAAAACTGTTTTTT. Amino acid sequence: CASSSGGTNEKLFF. The chain combines TRBV19 with TRBJ1-4, with D perhaps matching TRBD1 (5 bases). The CDR3 has 14 residues. Germline assignment: CDR1 LNHDA and CDR2 SQIVND (reference sequence). V lost 4 bases to trimming and J lost 1 base, with 7 bases between them.

This chain uses TRBV28 with TRBJ1-2; D is ambiguous. With 7 bases removed from V and 0 bases from J, the gap between germline ends came to 12 bases. The CDR3 extends over 14 amino acids. Germline values: CDR1 MDHEN, CDR2 SYDVKM. Here the CDR3 DNA reads TGTGCCAGCACCTTGAGGTACTCTAACTATGGCTACACCTTC. It codes for CASTLRYSNYGYTF.

In this sample, this clone turned up a few times. The rearrangement joins TRBV5-1 to TRBJ1-4, with 8 bases lining up with TRBD1. V lost 3 bases and J lost 3; bases outside the gene matches: 1. This CDR3 comprises 14 residues. Looked up from germline, CDR1 is SGHRS and CDR2 is YFSETQ. This chain's CDR3 is CASSSGQANEKLFF. For the CDR3, the DNA is TGCGCCAGCAGCTCGGGACAGGCTAATGAAAAACTGTTTTTT.

In its sample, this clone was seen a few times. CDR3 in DNA: TGTGCCAGCAGCTTAGCGGGGCAGCAGCCCCAGCATTTT. Translation gives CASSLAGQQPQHF. V usage is TRBV7-6 and J usage is TRBJ1-5; perhaps TRBD1 as D (5 bases). Germline-derived CDR1 and CDR2 are SGHVS and FNYEAQ. This CDR3 has 13 residues. V was cut by 0 bases and J by 7 bases, with 7 bases left in between.

The sample holds a few counts of this clone. The V and J genes are TRBV6-5 and TRBJ2-1; a possible D gene is TRBD1 (7 bases). The CDR3 length is 11 residues. Per germline, CDR1 MNHEY and CDR2 SVGAGI. Trimming removed 7 bases from V and 12 bases from J, with 13 bases in between. As DNA, the CDR3 is TGTGCCAGCACCTACAGGGGAGGGCAGTTCTTC. It translates to CASTYRGGQFF.

This chain links TRBV7-2 with TRBJ2-7; unclear D gene. V lost 5 bases and J lost 6, with 14 bases in between. CDR1 and CDR2 from the germline V gene are SGHTA and FQGNSA. This CDR3 comprises 13 residues. For the CDR3, the DNA is TGTGCCAGCAGCCCAGATCTCCTGCTCGAGCAGTACTTC. Translating it yields CASSPDLLLEQYF.

This clone was seen only a few times. This rearrangement joins TRBV28 to TRBJ2-7; perhaps TRBD1 as D (5 bases). V was trimmed by 7 bases and J by 3 bases, leaving 10 bases between them. Germline V CDR1 and CDR2: MDHEN, SYDVKM. CDR3 length: 12 residues. CDR3 loop: CASTSTGYEQYF. The CDR3 DNA sequence: TGTGCCAGCACCTCTACAGGCTACGAGCAGTACTTC.

The chain is built from TRBV25-1 and TRBJ2-3, with D perhaps TRBD2 (6 bases). With 5 bases removed from V and 0 bases from J, the gap between germline ends came to 9 bases. CDR1 MGHDK and CDR2 SYGVNS come from the germline V gene. This CDR3 has 14 residues. The CDR3 loop is CASSPSGSTDTQYF. CDR3 nucleotide sequence: TGTGCCAGCAGTCCGAGCGGGAGCACAGATACGCAGTATTTT.

The CDR3, as DNA: TGTGCCAGCAGCTTAAGGAGGCTAGTGGGTGGAGAGACCCAGTACTTC. This translates into CASSLRRLVGGETQYF. The chain couples TRBV11-2 to TRBJ2-5; tentatively, D is TRBD2 (5 bases). Germline loops: CDR1 SGHAT, CDR2 FQNNGV. The V gene lost 2 bases and the J gene lost 4 bases, with 17 bases spanning the gap. The length of the CDR3 is 16 residues.

This clone was detected only a few times. The chain has TRBV30 and TRBJ2-1, with 9 bases identical to TRBD2. CDR1 and CDR2 (germline): GTSNPN, SVGIG (reference sequence). This CDR3 comprises 15 residues. V trimming: 0 bases; J trimming: 7 bases; junction bases outside the gene matches: 7. Written as DNA, the CDR3 is TGTGCCTGGAGTGTAGGGCTAGCGGGGACGAATGAGCAGTTCTTC. Translating gives CAWSVGLAGTNEQFF.

The chain carries TRBV28 and TRBJ1-2, with a possible D match to TRBD1 (6 bases). This CDR3 has 17 amino acids. Trimming removed 4 bases at V and 3 bases at J, with 21 bases between. Germline assignment: CDR1 MDHEN and CDR2 SYDVKM. In DNA, the CDR3 is TGTGCCAGCAGTTCCCAACAGGGTTTTCGGGTGGACTATGGCTACACCTTC. Translating gives CASSSQQGFRVDYGYTF.

The J gene is TRBJ1-6, the V gene TRBV27, with D perhaps matching TRBD1 (6 bases). The V and J ends lost 3 bases and 8 bases respectively, with 11 bases between them. CDR1 and CDR2 (germline): MNHEY, SMNVEV (reference sequence). CDR3 length: 14 amino acids. The CDR3 DNA sequence: TGTGCCAGCAGTTTTAGTAACAGGGATTCACCCCTCCACTTT. Translating it yields CASSFSNRDSPLHF.

This sequence joins TRBV5-4 and TRBJ2-5; 12 nucleotides match TRBD1. The J call may be incorrect, as the DNA end agrees better with TRBJ2-7. CDR1 and CDR2 from the germline V gene are SGHNT and YYREEE (reference sequence). This CDR3 is 17 amino acids long. The CDR3 here is CASSSGQGALPLYEQYF. The DNA of the CDR3 is TGTGCCAGCAGCTCGGGACAGGGGGCGTTACCCCTCTACGAGCAGTACTTC.

V gene TRBV29-1 combines with J gene TRBJ2-3; D gene uncertain. CDR3 length: 11 amino acids. Trimming took off 8 bases at V and 0 bases at J, with 6 bases between the two ends. Per the germline V gene, CDR1 is SQVTM and CDR2 is ANQGSEA. This chain's CDR3 is CSLASTDTQYF. CDR3 nucleotide sequence: TGCAGCCTGGCTAGCACAGATACGCAGTATTTT.

The chain couples TRBV7-2 to TRBJ1-2, with D possibly matching TRBD1 (5 bases). Germline CDR1 and CDR2: SGHTA and FQGNSA. V gave up 6 bases and J gave up 4 bases, with 18 bases separating them. This CDR3 comprises 15 residues. For the CDR3, the DNA is TGTGCCAGCAGTTCCACCGTAGGGACTATCTATGGCTACACCTTC. Translating it yields CASSSTVGTIYGYTF.

A few counts support this clone. V and J are TRBV6-1 and TRBJ2-3, with TRBD1 matching 8 bases. The CDR3 loop spans 15 amino acids. The germline V gene has CDR1 MNHNS and CDR2 SASEGT. V gave up 8 bases and J gave up 1 base; unmatched junction bases: 8. The CDR3 sequence: CASGQGAYRTDTQYF. The CDR3 nucleotides read TGTGCCAGCGGGCAGGGGGCCTACCGCACAGATACGCAGTATTTT.